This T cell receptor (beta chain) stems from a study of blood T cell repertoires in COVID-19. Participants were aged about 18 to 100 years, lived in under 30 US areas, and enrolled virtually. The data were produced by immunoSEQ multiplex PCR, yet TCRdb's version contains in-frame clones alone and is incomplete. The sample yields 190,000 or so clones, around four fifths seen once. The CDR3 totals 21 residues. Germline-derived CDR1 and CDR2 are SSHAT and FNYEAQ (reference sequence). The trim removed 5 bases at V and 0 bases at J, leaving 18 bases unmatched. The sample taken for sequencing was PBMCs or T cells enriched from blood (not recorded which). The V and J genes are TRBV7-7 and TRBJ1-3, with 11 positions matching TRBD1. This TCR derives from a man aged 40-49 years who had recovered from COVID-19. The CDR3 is CASSLNKWDRGYPRSGNTIYF. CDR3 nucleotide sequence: TGTGCCAGCAGCCTTAATAAATGGGACAGGGGGTACCCACGCTCTGGAAACACCATATATTTT.